This T cell receptor (beta chain) was profiled in a study of blood T cell repertoires in COVID-19. Germline assignment: CDR1 LNHDA and CDR2 SQIVND (reference sequence). The CDR3 has 14 amino acids. Trimming cost V 3 bases and J 5 bases; bases outside gene matches: 5. TCRdb keeps only in-frame clones here, not all; method: immunoSEQ multiplex PCR. The sample consists of about 150,000 clones, under 85% of them appearing once. This sequence was found in a man aged 50 or older with active or convalescent COVID-19. The chain recombines TRBV19 with TRBJ2-7, with 9 bases identical to TRBD1. Sequencing was carried out using peripheral blood. CDR3 residues: CASSMGQGLHEQYF. CDR3 DNA sequence: TGTGCCAGTAGTATGGGACAGGGCCTGCACGAGCAGTACTTC. The complete variable domain, with remaining parts taken from reference TRBV19 and TRBJ2-7, reads DGGITQSPKYLFRKEGQNVTLSCEQNLNHDAMYWYRQDPGQGLRLIYYSQIVNDFQKGDIAEGYSVSREKKESFPLTVTSAQKNPTAFYLCASSMGQGLHEQYFGPGTRLTVT.